Shown below are 11 T cell receptor beta chains from a single sample sequenced in a study of T cell responses to AZD1222 COVID-19 vaccine. The data were produced by immunoSEQ multiplex PCR, yet TCRdb's version contains in-frame clones alone and is incomplete. The repertoire holds roughly 110,000 clones, with roughly 88% as singletons. Specimen: peripheral blood, collected on day 0 of AZD1222 vaccination. The source of these receptors is an adult in good health.

CDR3: CASSVGQSGYTF. CDR3 coding DNA: TGTGCCAGCAGCGTAGGGCAGAGTGGCTACACCTTC. This chain connects TRBV9 to TRBJ1-2; D remains unclear. V lost 0 bases to trimming and J lost 7 bases, with 7 bases between them. This CDR3 has 12 amino acids. Germline-derived CDR1 and CDR2 are SGDLS and YYNGEE.

The chain employs TRBV5-1 and TRBJ2-5; D ambiguous. The germline V gene encodes CDR1 SGHRS and CDR2 YFSETQ. V was cut by 5 bases and J by 0 bases, with 8 bases left in between. CDR3 size: 13 residues. The CDR3 region has the DNA TGCGCCAGCAGTAGCCCGTACCAAGAGACCCAGTACTTC. Amino acid sequence: CASSSPYQETQYF.

The DNA of the CDR3 is TGTGCCAGCAGCTTGCTCAGGGCCTATTCACCCCTCCACTTT. This codes for CASSLLRAYSPLHF. The gene calls are TRBV5-6 and TRBJ1-6; TRBD1 is a possible D gene (5 bases). The CDR3 extends over 14 amino acids. Deletions cut 1 base from V and 8 bases from J, with 10 bases between. Germline V gene lookup returns CDR1 SGHDT and CDR2 YYEEEE.

The rearrangement links TRBV19 to TRBJ1-4, with TRBD1 as a possible D gene (5 bases). The CDR3 contains 18 residues. Germline V gives CDR1 LNHDA, CDR2 SQIVND (reference sequence). V lost 2 bases and J lost 3, with 19 bases in between. CDR3 coding DNA: TGTGCCAGTAGTATAAGTAAGCCGAGGGGCCGGGCTAATGAAAAACTGTTTTTT. Encoded protein: CASSISKPRGRANEKLFF.

The chain joins TRBV6-5 to TRBJ2-3; 7 bases line up with TRBD2. The CDR3 extends over 15 amino acids. Germline values: CDR1 MNHEY, CDR2 SVGAGI. Trimming at V came to 2 bases and at J to 6 bases, leaving 8 bases not matched to a gene. CDR3 coding DNA: TGTGCCAGCAGTTACAAAGTGGGAGGGCTTGATACGCAGTATTTT. Translation: CASSYKVGGLDTQYF.

This clone appeared once. This chain links TRBV28 with TRBJ1-5, with 7 bases fitting TRBD1. The CDR3 extends over 14 amino acids. V was pared by 7 bases and J by 4 bases, with 7 bases of the junction left unmatched. Germline values: CDR1 MDHEN, CDR2 SYDVKM. This chain's CDR3 is CASKQGQPNQPQHF. The CDR3 DNA is TGTGCCAGCAAACAGGGACAGCCAAATCAGCCCCAGCATTTT.

The chain's CDR3 is CASSDRLDRGPRGGGNTIYF. For the CDR3, the DNA is TGTGCCAGCAGCGACAGACTTGACAGGGGGCCAAGGGGCGGTGGAAACACCATATATTTT. V gene TRBV9 combines with J gene TRBJ1-3, with TRBD1 identical over 10 bases. Germline V gene data show CDR1 as SGDLS and CDR2 as YYNGEE. V gave up 3 bases and J gave up 3 bases; unmatched junction bases: 18. The CDR3 totals 20 residues.

The rearrangement uses TRBV18 and TRBJ2-7; D gene uncertain. Germline V gives CDR1 KGHSH, CDR2 LQKENI. The germline V and J ends were trimmed by 2 bases and 6 bases, with 5 bases remaining between them. This CDR3 comprises 11 residues. The CDR3 sequence is CASSPDVEQYF. In DNA, the CDR3 is TGTGCCAGCTCACCAGACGTCGAGCAGTACTTC.

This rearrangement joins TRBV11-1 to TRBJ1-1; D gene uncertain. CDR1 SGHAT and CDR2 FQDESV come from the germline V gene (reference sequence). CDR3 length equals 13 residues. V lost 5 bases to trimming and J lost 0 bases, with 7 bases between them. The CDR3 bases are TGTGCCAGCAGCCAACAATTGAACACTGAAGCTTTCTTT. Translation gives CASSQQLNTEAFF.

The rearrangement joins TRBV5-8 to TRBJ2-2; 7 nucleotides line up with TRBD2. V lost 4 bases to trimming and J lost 6 bases; unmatched junction nucleotides: 6. CDR1 and CDR2 (germline): SGHTS, YDEGEE. The CDR3 is 14 amino acids. The CDR3 here is CASSLWTSAGELFF. The CDR3 coding sequence is TGTGCCAGCAGCCTCTGGACTAGTGCCGGGGAGCTGTTTTTT.

This chain uses TRBV9 with TRBJ1-1, with 9 bases aligning to TRBD1. V was pared by 6 bases and J by 11 bases, with 11 bases of the junction left unmatched. The CDR3 has 13 amino acids. CDR1 is SGDLS, CDR2 YYNGEE, per germline. CDR3 amino acids: CASTLDRGEPAFF. CDR3 in DNA: TGTGCCAGCACCCTGGACAGGGGCGAACCGGCTTTCTTT. The entire variable domain, with the rest obtained from reference TRBV9 and TRBJ1-1, is as follows: DSGVTQTPKHLITATGQRVTLRCSPRSGDLSVYWYQQSLDQGLQFLIQYYNGEERAKGNILERFSAQQFPDLHSELNLSSLELGDSALYFCASTLDRGEPAFFGQGTRLTVV.